This T cell receptor (beta chain) was retrieved from a study of OX40 agonist ivuxolimab in advanced cancers. Regarding the research as a whole: Ivuxolimab was a fully human IgG2 agonistic monoclonal antibody targeting the costimulatory receptor OX40 (CD134). Intravenous ivuxolimab was administered to patients every 2 weeks at six dose levels: 0.01, 0.1, 0.3, 1.5, 3 and 10 mg/kg. Of the roughly 54 patients in dose escalation, some 20 had hepatocellular carcinoma, around 15 had melanoma, 9 had renal cell carcinoma and 9 had head and neck cancer. In the dose-escalation cohort, roughly four fifths of patients were male, and the mean age was roughly 60 years, with a range of roughly 20 to 85. Prior anti-PD-1, anti-PD-L1 or anti-CTLA-4 therapy was permitted, and 35% to 40% of dose-escalation patients had received checkpoint inhibitors. Partial responses occurred in three dose-escalation patients: two with cutaneous melanoma and one with hepatocellular carcinoma. Peripheral TCRbeta sequencing was intended to test whether TCR sequence diversity was altered and clonal T-cell expansion was caused by ivuxolimab. The paper covers the monotherapy dose-escalation part of the phase I ivuxolimab trial, which included N ≈ 50 patients.

To sequence the TCRbeta CDR3 region, genomic DNA was isolated from the sorted cells. The immunoSEQ Assay was used for sequencing of TCRbeta CDR3 regions. TCRdb provides this immuneACCESS table in a form limited to in-frame rearrangements. Some clones are lacking; in checked studies, under half of them reflect an unresolved V gene, and why the rest are absent is not known. The sample includes over 70,000 clones, with more than 70% observed a single time. Clones ranked in the top ten supply around 0.29% of the sample. What the study reported, not specific to this receptor: In partial responders in the 0.1-3.0 mg/kg groups, normalized peripheral clonal expansion was found to be among the lowest, especially among CD8+ T cells. Low levels of normalized T-cell clonal expansion were also seen in some patients who did not respond. After ivuxolimab, CD8+ T cells had more expanded clones than CD4+ T cells on average. The antigen specificity of the peripheral T cells that underwent clonal expansion was not determined. At doses of 0.1 to 3.0 mg/kg, clonal expansion of both CD4+ and CD8+ T cells in blood was seen between baseline and week 6.

With respect to this clone: This clone's antigen is unknown. No much larger clone is present one base from it, and per-base qualities are unavailable.

Patients with autoimmune disease history or receiving systemic immunosuppression were excluded from the trial. Peripheral blood for TCR sequencing was collected from all dose cohorts at baseline, on cycle 4 day 1, and on cycle 7 day 1. The samples were taken from a phase I, first-in-human, multicenter, open-label dose-escalation trial of ivuxolimab. The trial enrolled adults with locally advanced or metastatic head and neck squamous cell, hepatocellular, melanoma or renal cell carcinoma. Before TCR sequencing, CD4+ T cells and CD8+ T cells were sorted from peripheral blood as separate populations. From the germline V gene (reference sequence), CDR1 is SEHNR and CDR2 is FQNEAQ. Measured from the cysteine to the phenylalanine, the CDR3 is 15 residues long. Left in the record is the CDR3 DNA by itself, 45 bases read in frame from the first base. After removal of 1 base from V and 5 bases from J, the junction retains 5 bases not matched to a gene.

The chain uses TRBV7-9 and TRBJ1-5, and 7 junction bases match TRBD1. The clonotype originates from an adult with an advanced solid tumor such as melanoma, head and neck, liver or kidney cancer. The input for sequencing was CD4+ or CD8+ T cells sorted from blood, taken in a trial of the OX40 agonist ivuxolimab. The CDR3 region has the sequence CASSLGAGQYQPQHF. The nucleotides are TGTGCCAGCAGCTTAGGGGCGGGACAGTATCAGCCCCAGCATTTT.